Sequencing of this TCR beta chain was carried out in a study of control samples from healthy donors and cancer patients. Trimming cost V 3 bases and J 4 bases, with 15 bases left between them. The CDR3 covers 15 residues. Germline V CDR1 and CDR2: KGHSH, LQKENI. Libraries were prepared by immunoSEQ multiplex PCR; TCRdb keeps only in-frame clonotypes and omits some of them. The table shows 100,000 to 150,000 clones, with about 89% occurring only once. The chain joins TRBV18 to TRBJ1-2, with D possibly TRBD1 on 6 matching bases. Sequencing was performed on blood. The receptor comes from a man aged 60 to 75 in good health. CDR3 bases: TGTGCCAGCTCACCGCAACCCGGACAGATCTATGGCTACACCTTC. It codes for CASSPQPGQIYGYTF.